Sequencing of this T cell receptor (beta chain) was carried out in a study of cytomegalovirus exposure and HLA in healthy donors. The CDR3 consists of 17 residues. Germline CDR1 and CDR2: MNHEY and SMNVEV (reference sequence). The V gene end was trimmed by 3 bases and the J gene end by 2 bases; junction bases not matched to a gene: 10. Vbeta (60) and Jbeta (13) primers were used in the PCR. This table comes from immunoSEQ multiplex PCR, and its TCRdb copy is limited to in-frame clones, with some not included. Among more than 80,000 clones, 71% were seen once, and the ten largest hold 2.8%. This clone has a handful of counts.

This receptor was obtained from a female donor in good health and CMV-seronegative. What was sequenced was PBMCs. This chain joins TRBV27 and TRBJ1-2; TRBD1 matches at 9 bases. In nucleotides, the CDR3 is TGTGCCAGCAGTTTCTTGGGGAGGGACAGGGCCAACTATGGCTACACCTTC. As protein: CASSFLGRDRANYGYTF.